The 14 T cell receptor beta chains reported below all come from one sample, sequenced in a study of tumor and adjacent non-tumor tissue in lung cancer. RNA was extracted from bulk tissue without any cell sorting. Distant lung tissue was collected more than 3 cm away from the tumor edge. TCRbeta libraries were built with three rounds of nested PCR, modified from ARM-PCR. TCRdb processed the multiplex PCR reads anew with MiXCR; each CDR3 protein has one entry. Among around 99,000 distinct CDR3 sequences listed, about 63% were seen once. The material sequenced was distant non-tumor lung tissue. These receptors were obtained from a man aged 55 to 70 with non-small cell lung cancer.

Details on this clonotype: A much larger clonotype is one base distant, so this may be a read error. V gene TRBV10-3 combines with J gene TRBJ1-2; TRBD1 matches 12 bases. The V and J ends lost 5 bases and 2 bases, in that order; junction bases with no gene match: 6. Per the germline V gene, CDR1 is ENHRY and CDR2 is SYGVKD. The CDR3 is made up of 16 amino acids. The CDR3 DNA is TGTGCCATCAGTACGGGACAGGGGGCGCGAAACTATGGCTACACCTTC. Translated: CAISTGQGARNYGYTF.

The rearrangement links TRBV5-6 to TRBJ1-2; no definite D call. Germline values: CDR1 SGHDT, CDR2 YYEEEE. V gave up 1 base and J gave up 8 bases, with 15 bases separating them. The CDR3 length is 14 residues. The CDR3 loop reads CASSLPSRVRGYTF. In nucleotides, the CDR3 is TGTGCCAGCAGCTTGCCCAGTAGGGTGAGGGGCTACACCTTC. The full variable domain, rest sourced from reference TRBV5-6 and TRBJ1-2, is DAGVTQSPTHLIKTRGQQVTLRCSPKSGHDTVSWYQQALGQGPQFIFQYYEEEERQRGNFPDRFSGHQFPNYSSELNVNALLLGDSALYLCASSLPSRVRGYTFGSGTRLTVV.

This clonotype was seen ten or more times. The rearrangement joins TRBV6-1 to TRBJ1-2; no reliable D call. Germline loops: CDR1 MNHNS, CDR2 SASEGT. Trimming took off 4 bases at V and 8 bases at J, with 23 bases between the two ends. The CDR3 is 16 residues long. CDR3 nucleotide sequence: TGTGCCAGCAGTGTGTCCGGACGGACTACCGGAGAGGGCTACACCTTC. Amino acids: CASSVSGRTTGEGYTF.

Details on this clonotype: Germline is not matched at one junction end, which may reflect a read error. The J gene is TRBJ2-7, the V gene TRBV4-1; no firm D call. Per the germline V gene, CDR1 is MGHRA and CDR2 is YSYEKL. This CDR3 comprises 16 residues. CDR3 region: CASSQDPSPSHYEQYF. The CDR3 coding sequence is TGTGCCAGCAGCCAAGACCCCTCCCCTTCACATTACGAGCAGTACTTC.

In its sample, this clonotype was seen once. The rearrangement links TRBV12-3 or TRBV12-4 to TRBJ2-4; 11 bases match TRBD1. The CDR3 runs to 16 residues. The J segment lost 8 bases and the V segment lost 9 bases, leaving 15 bases of the junction unmatched. This chain's CDR3 is CARSSGQGAQGDIQYF. The CDR3 DNA sequence: TGTGCCAGAAGCTCCGGACAGGGGGCACAAGGGGACATTCAGTACTTC.

Of note for this clonotype: The germline gene is not matched at one end of the junction; a read error may be the cause. The rearrangement uses TRBV4-3 and TRBJ2-7; D possibly matches TRBD1 or TRBD2 (5 bases each). Germline V gene data show CDR1 as LGHNA and CDR2 as YSLEER. This CDR3 is built from 14 residues. CDR3 sequence: CVSSQTPGPYEQYF. CDR3 bases: TGCGTCAGCAGCCAAACCCCGGGACCCTACGAGCAGTACTTC.

As concerns this clonotype: The CDR3 carries no conserved terminal phenylalanine or tryptophan, so it likely arises from a read error. The chain carries TRBV6-6 and TRBJ2-7, with 9 bases lining up with TRBD1. CDR1 and CDR2 (germline): MNHNY, SVGAGI (reference sequence). The CDR3 runs to 16 residues. CDR3 sequence: CVSSYSTGGSDDEQYL. The CDR3 DNA follows: TGTGTCAGCAGTTACTCGACAGGGGGATCTGATGACGAGCAGTACTTA.

The chain couples TRBV11-1 to TRBJ1-2; TRBD1 matches at 7 bases. The CDR3 consists of 16 residues. Germline V gene lookup returns CDR1 SGHAT and CDR2 FQDESV (reference sequence). V was clipped by 5 bases and J by 5 bases; unmatched bases: 14. The CDR3 reads CASSRAGTDKSYGYTF. In DNA form, the CDR3 reads TGTGCCAGCAGCCGAGCAGGGACAGATAAATCGTATGGCTACACCTTC.

This clonotype was detected ten times or more. The chain links TRBV28 to TRBJ1-2; no clear D. In germline, CDR1 is MDHEN, CDR2 SYDVKM. V lost 2 bases, J lost 2 bases, and 9 bases lay in between. The CDR3 spans 14 residues. CDR3 in amino acids: CASSLRGRNYGYTF. The CDR3 DNA follows: TGTGCCAGCAGTTTACGAGGACGGAACTATGGCTACACCTTC.

The chain employs TRBV5-1 and TRBJ2-1, with 14 bases fitting TRBD2. Germline V gene lookup returns CDR1 SGHRS and CDR2 YFSETQ. With 7 bases clipped from V and 7 bases from J, the junction kept 13 bases outside the gene matches. The CDR3 runs 17 residues. This CDR3 reads CASGEEGLAGVRNEQFF. In nucleotides, the CDR3 is TGCGCCAGCGGGGAGGAGGGACTAGCGGGAGTGAGGAATGAGCAGTTCTTC.

For this clonotype: Sequence at one end of the junction differs from germline and may be a read error. The chain is built from TRBV5-1 and TRBJ1-1, with 7 nucleotides matching TRBD1. This CDR3 spans 14 amino acids. Germline CDR1 and CDR2: SGHRS and YFSETQ. DNA of the CDR3: TGCGCCAGCAACATGACAGGGTCGAACATTGAAGCTTTCTTT. Translated, it gives CASNMTGSNIEAFF.

A note on this clonotype: Given a much more abundant clone one base away, this may be a read error. V and J are TRBV12-3 or TRBV12-4 and TRBJ2-7, with D maybe TRBD1 (5 bases). Trimming stripped 3 bases from V and 9 bases from J, with 18 bases between. CDR3 length equals 14 residues. The CDR3 DNA reads TGTGCCAGCAGTTTGAGTGAGCTACAGGACGGGCAGTACTTC. It translates to CASSLSELQDGQYF.

Comment on this clonotype: The junction shows a germline mismatch at one end, possibly a read error. This sequence joins TRBV6-5 and TRBJ2-5, with D possibly matching TRBD2 (6 bases). Germline loops: CDR1 MNHEY, CDR2 SVGAGI. This CDR3 contains 15 residues. For the CDR3, the DNA is TGTGCCGGCTGGCCAGTGGGAGGCCCCCAAGAGACCCAGTGCTTC. Translating it yields CAGWPVGGPQETQCF.

This clonotype came up once. At one of its ends the junction is not consistent with the germline gene, which may arise from a read error. This chain joins TRBV29-1 and TRBJ2-1; D may be TRBD1 (5 bases). The germline V gene has CDR1 SQVTM and CDR2 ANQGSEA. This CDR3 comprises 15 residues. This CDR3 reads CSVEGKHRSYNEQLF. CDR3 DNA sequence: TGCAGCGTTGAAGGTAAACACAGGTCCTACAATGAGCAGTTATTT.